This is a list of T cell receptor beta chains from one sample in a study of glioma-infiltrating T cells. TCRdb ran MiXCR on the multiplex PCR reads and lists one entry per CDR3 protein. Among under 150,000 distinct CDR3 sequences listed, approximately 39% were seen once. The specimen sequenced was glioma tissue, nonneoplastic brain tissue, or PBMCs (not recorded which). These receptors all stem from a human donor with low-grade glioma or glioblastoma, undergoing nonglioma brain surgery, or in good health (not recorded which). Both conserved end residues are part of each CDR3. D genes are given only for firm matches. Only part of the rows carry a size: once, few, many, or a class if the clone is expanded.

clone size: NA
V gene: TRBV6-2/TRBV6-3
D gene: NA
J gene: TRBJ1-5
CDR3 DNA: TGTGCCAGCAGTTACAAACTCAATCAGCCCAAGCATTTT
CDR3 protein: CASSYKLNQPKHF

clone size: many
V gene: TRBV27
D gene: TRBD2
J gene: TRBJ2-3
CDR3 DNA: TGTGCCAGCAGGCCACTAGCGACAAACACAGATACGCAGTATTTT
CDR3 protein: CASRPLATNTDTQYF

clone size: once
V gene: TRBV6-1
D gene: TRBD1
J gene: TRBJ2-3
CDR3 DNA: TGTGCCAGCAGGGACGGACAGGGGTTCGCACATACGCAGTATTTT
CDR3 protein: CASRDGQGFAHTQYF

clone size: few
V gene: TRBV6-1
D gene: NA
J gene: TRBJ1-1
CDR3 DNA: TGTGCCAGCAGTCCCGGATTTTCGGGCAGGGGAACTTTCTTT
CDR3 protein: CASSPGFSGRGTFF

clone size: once
V gene: TRBV12-3/TRBV12-4
D gene: NA
J gene: TRBJ1-2
CDR3 DNA: TGTGCCAGCAGTAGGTCCGAGAACTATGGCTACACCTTC
CDR3 protein: CASSRSENYGYTF

clone size: NA
V gene: TRBV19
D gene: NA
J gene: TRBJ1-5
CDR3 DNA: TGTGCCAGTAGACAGGGCGGTCAGCCCCAGCATTTT
CDR3 protein: CASRQGGQPQHF

clone size: NA
V gene: TRBV6-2/TRBV6-3
D gene: TRBD1
J gene: TRBJ2-5
CDR3 DNA: TGTGCCAGCAACGACAGGGGAAGGAAAGAGACCCAGTACTTC
CDR3 protein: CASNDRGRKETQYF

clone size: few
V gene: TRBV20-1
D gene: TRBD1
J gene: TRBJ2-1
CDR3 DNA: TGCAGTGCTGAGGGGACAGTCTACAATGAGCAGTTCTTC
CDR3 protein: CSAEGTVYNEQFF

clone size: NA
V gene: TRBV6-6
D gene: NA
J gene: TRBJ1-1
CDR3 DNA: TGTGCCAGCAGCCCAGCGAGGGGAGGCGACACTGAAGCTTTCTTT
CDR3 protein: CASSPARGGDTEAFF

clone size: few
V gene: TRBV29-1
D gene: TRBD2
J gene: TRBJ2-3
CDR3 DNA: TGCAGCGTTGTCCCAGCGGGGTACACAGATACGCAGTATTTT
CDR3 protein: CSVVPAGYTDTQYF

clone size: NA
V gene: TRBV20-1
D gene: NA
J gene: TRBJ1-1
CDR3 DNA: TGCAGTGTCCGGGGGGGGGTGGACACTGAAGCTTTCTTT
CDR3 protein: CSVRGGVDTEAFF

clone size: few
V gene: TRBV9
D gene: NA
J gene: TRBJ1-2
CDR3 DNA: TGTGCCAGCAGCGTATCCGGGTTCTATGGCTACACCTTC
CDR3 protein: CASSVSGFYGYTF

clone size: few
V gene: TRBV15
D gene: NA
J gene: TRBJ1-3
CDR3 DNA: TGTGCCACCAGCAGCGGGGTCACTGGAAACACCATATATTTT
CDR3 protein: CATSSGVTGNTIYF

clone size: few
V gene: TRBV7-2
D gene: NA
J gene: TRBJ2-5
CDR3 DNA: TGTGCCAGCAGCTTAGACAGGGCCCGGGAGACCCAGTACTTC
CDR3 protein: CASSLDRARETQYF

clone size: few
V gene: TRBV27
D gene: NA
J gene: TRBJ1-1
CDR3 DNA: TGTGCCAGCAGTTCGCGGGGGAGCACTGAAGCTTTCTTT
CDR3 protein: CASSSRGSTEAFF

clone size: once
V gene: TRBV5-4
D gene: NA
J gene: TRBJ1-5
CDR3 DNA: TGTGCCCGCAGCTTGGACAGTAATCAGCCCCAGCATTTT
CDR3 protein: CARSLDSNQPQHF

clone size: few
V gene: TRBV6-1
D gene: NA
J gene: TRBJ1-2
CDR3 DNA: TGTGCCAGCAGTCCGCGACAGGAGAGCTATGGCTACACCTTC
CDR3 protein: CASSPRQESYGYTF

clone size: few
V gene: TRBV7-6
D gene: NA
J gene: TRBJ2-3
CDR3 DNA: TGTGCCAGCAGCGCAAGGATAGAGGGCACAGATACGCAGTATTTT
CDR3 protein: CASSARIEGTDTQYF

clone size: few
V gene: TRBV6-2/TRBV6-3
D gene: TRBD1
J gene: TRBJ2-3
CDR3 DNA: TGTGCCAGCAGGAGGCGACAGGGCGTAGATACGCAGTATTTT
CDR3 protein: CASRRRQGVDTQYF

clone size: few
V gene: TRBV6-2/TRBV6-3
D gene: TRBD1
J gene: TRBJ1-5
CDR3 DNA: TGTGCCAGCAGGCTGCCAGGGGGCTCCCAGCCCCAGCATTTT
CDR3 protein: CASRLPGGSQPQHF

clone size: NA
V gene: TRBV6-2/TRBV6-3
D gene: NA
J gene: TRBJ2-7
CDR3 DNA: TGTGCCAGCAGTTACTCGTCCACAGGGATCGACGAGCAGTACTTC
CDR3 protein: CASSYSSTGIDEQYF

clone size: few
V gene: TRBV7-2
D gene: NA
J gene: TRBJ2-7
CDR3 DNA: TGTGCCAGCAGCTTAGTTGATTACCGCTACGAGCAGTACTTC
CDR3 protein: CASSLVDYRYEQYF

clone size: NA
V gene: TRBV6-2/TRBV6-3
D gene: NA
J gene: TRBJ1-3
CDR3 DNA: TGTGCCAGCAGTTACTCGGCCGCAAACTCTGGAAACACCATATATTTT
CDR3 protein: CASSYSAANSGNTIYF

clone size: many
V gene: TRBV15
D gene: NA
J gene: TRBJ2-7
CDR3 DNA: TGTGCCACCAGCAGAGAACGTCCCGGGGTATACTACGAGCAGTACTTC
CDR3 protein: CATSRERPGVYYEQYF

clone size: few
V gene: TRBV6-1
D gene: TRBD1
J gene: TRBJ1-1
CDR3 DNA: TGTGCCAGCAGAATCGGGACAGATAACACTGAAGCTTTCTTT
CDR3 protein: CASRIGTDNTEAFF

clone size: NA
V gene: TRBV20-1
D gene: TRBD1
J gene: TRBJ2-7
CDR3 DNA: TGCAGCGCTAGAGAGAGAACCGGGACAGGGTTATTCTACGAGCAGTACTTC
CDR3 protein: CSARERTGTGLFYEQYF

clone size: many
V gene: TRBV6-1
D gene: NA
J gene: TRBJ1-1
CDR3 DNA: TGTGCCAGCAGCATACAGCCGAACACTGAAGCTTTCTTT
CDR3 protein: CASSIQPNTEAFF

clone size: NA
V gene: TRBV7-2
D gene: NA
J gene: TRBJ2-3
CDR3 DNA: TGTGCCAGCAGCTTAATTGGTACGGAGACAGATACGCAGTATTTT
CDR3 protein: CASSLIGTETDTQYF

clone size: NA
V gene: TRBV7-2
D gene: TRBD2
J gene: TRBJ2-7
CDR3 DNA: TGTGCCAGCAGCCTCGGGGGGGTAGCCTACGAGCAGTACTTC
CDR3 protein: CASSLGGVAYEQYF

clone size: once
V gene: TRBV19
D gene: NA
J gene: TRBJ1-2
CDR3 DNA: TGTGCCACACTGAGGACAGACATCTACACCTTC
CDR3 protein: CATLRTDIYTF

clone size: few
V gene: TRBV28
D gene: NA
J gene: TRBJ2-1
CDR3 DNA: TGTGCCAGCAGTTCCGAATGGCTAGAGGGGAATGAGCAGTTCTTC
CDR3 protein: CASSSEWLEGNEQFF

clone size: NA
V gene: TRBV4-1
D gene: NA
J gene: TRBJ1-3
CDR3 DNA: TGCGCCAGCAGCCAAGGTAGGGGAAACACCATATATTTT
CDR3 protein: CASSQGRGNTIYF

clone size: NA
V gene: TRBV20-1
D gene: NA
J gene: TRBJ2-1
CDR3 DNA: TGCAGTGCTCCCGCAATTAATGAGCAGTTCTTC
CDR3 protein: CSAPAINEQFF

clone size: NA
V gene: TRBV7-9
D gene: TRBD1
J gene: TRBJ1-2
CDR3 DNA: TGTGCCAGCAGCTTAGGAGACAGGGAAAGTTATGGCTACACCTTC
CDR3 protein: CASSLGDRESYGYTF